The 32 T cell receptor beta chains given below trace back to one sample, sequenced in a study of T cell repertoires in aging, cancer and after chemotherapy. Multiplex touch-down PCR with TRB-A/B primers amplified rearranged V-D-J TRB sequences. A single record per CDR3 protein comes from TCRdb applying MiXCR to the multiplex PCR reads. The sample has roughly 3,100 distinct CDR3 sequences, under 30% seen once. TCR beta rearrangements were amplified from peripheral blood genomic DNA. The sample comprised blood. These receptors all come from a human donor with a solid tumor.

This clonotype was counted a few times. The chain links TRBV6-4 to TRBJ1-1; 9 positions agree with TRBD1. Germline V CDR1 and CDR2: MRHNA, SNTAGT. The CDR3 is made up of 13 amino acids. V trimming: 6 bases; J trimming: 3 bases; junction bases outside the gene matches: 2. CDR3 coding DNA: TGTGCCAGCAGCAGACAGGGGGACACTGAAGCTTTCTTT. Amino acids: CASSRQGDTEAFF.

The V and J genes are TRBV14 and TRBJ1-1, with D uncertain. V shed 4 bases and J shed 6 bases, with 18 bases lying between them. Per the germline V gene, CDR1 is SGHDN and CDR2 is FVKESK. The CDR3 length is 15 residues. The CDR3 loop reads CASSRIRKGGSEAFF. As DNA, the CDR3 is TGTGCCAGCAGCCGGATAAGAAAGGGAGGCTCTGAAGCTTTCTTT.

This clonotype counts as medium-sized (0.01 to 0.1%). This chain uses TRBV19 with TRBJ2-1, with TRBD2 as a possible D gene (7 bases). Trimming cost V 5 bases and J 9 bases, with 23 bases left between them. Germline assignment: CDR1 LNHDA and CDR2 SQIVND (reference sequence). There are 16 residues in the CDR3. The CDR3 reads CASSWSGTQRGGEQFF. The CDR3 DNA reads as TGTGCCAGTAGTTGGAGCGGAACGCAAAGGGGGGGTGAGCAGTTCTTC.

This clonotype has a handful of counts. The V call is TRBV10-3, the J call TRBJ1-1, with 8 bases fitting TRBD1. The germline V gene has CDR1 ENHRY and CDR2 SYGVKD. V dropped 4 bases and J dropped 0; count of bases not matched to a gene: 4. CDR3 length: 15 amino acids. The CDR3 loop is CAISGQGPMNTEAFF. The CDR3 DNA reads TGTGCCATCAGTGGACAGGGGCCTATGAACACTGAAGCTTTCTTT.

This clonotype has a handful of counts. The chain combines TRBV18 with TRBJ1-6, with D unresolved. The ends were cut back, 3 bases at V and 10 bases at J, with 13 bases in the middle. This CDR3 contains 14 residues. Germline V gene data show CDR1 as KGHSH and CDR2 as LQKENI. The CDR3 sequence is CASSPEGISSPLHF. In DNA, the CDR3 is TGTGCCAGCTCACCGGAGGGCATCAGCTCACCCCTCCACTTT.

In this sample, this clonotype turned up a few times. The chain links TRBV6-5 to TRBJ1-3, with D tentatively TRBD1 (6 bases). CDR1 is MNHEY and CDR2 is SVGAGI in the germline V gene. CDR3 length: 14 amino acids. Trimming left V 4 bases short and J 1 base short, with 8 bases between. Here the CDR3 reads CASSFTGSGNTIYF. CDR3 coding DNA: TGTGCCAGCAGTTTCACAGGGTCTGGAAACACCATATATTTT.

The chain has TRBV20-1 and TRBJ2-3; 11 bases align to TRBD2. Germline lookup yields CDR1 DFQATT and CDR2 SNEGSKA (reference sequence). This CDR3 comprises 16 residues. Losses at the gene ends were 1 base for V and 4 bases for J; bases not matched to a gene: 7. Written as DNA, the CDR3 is TGCAGTGCTAGAGGCTTGCTAGCGGGGGGACCAGATACGCAGTATTTT. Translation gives CSARGLLAGGPDTQYF.

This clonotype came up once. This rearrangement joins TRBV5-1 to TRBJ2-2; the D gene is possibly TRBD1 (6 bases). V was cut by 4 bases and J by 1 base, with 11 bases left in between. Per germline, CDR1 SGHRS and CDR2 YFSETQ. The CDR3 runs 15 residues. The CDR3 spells CASSLVTGNTGELFF. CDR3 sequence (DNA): TGCGCCAGCAGCCTCGTGACAGGGAACACCGGGGAGCTGTTTTTT.

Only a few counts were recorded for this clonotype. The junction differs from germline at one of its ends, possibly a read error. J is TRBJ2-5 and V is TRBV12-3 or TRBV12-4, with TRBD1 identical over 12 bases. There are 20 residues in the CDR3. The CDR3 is CASSLARGSGGQGAKETQYF. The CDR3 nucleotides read TGTGCCAGCAGTCTAGCCCGGGGATCGGGGGGACAGGGGGCAAAGGAGACCCAGTACTTC.

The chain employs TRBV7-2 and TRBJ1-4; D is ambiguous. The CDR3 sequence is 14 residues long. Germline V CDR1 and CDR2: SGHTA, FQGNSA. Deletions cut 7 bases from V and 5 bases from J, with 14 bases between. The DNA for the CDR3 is TGTGCCAGCACCCCCAACCTGGGGAATGAAAAACTGTTTTTT. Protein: CASTPNLGNEKLFF.

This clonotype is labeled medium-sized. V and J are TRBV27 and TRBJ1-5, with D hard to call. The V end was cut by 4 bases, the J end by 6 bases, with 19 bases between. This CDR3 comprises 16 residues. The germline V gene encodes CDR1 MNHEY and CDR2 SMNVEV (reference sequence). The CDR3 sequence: CASSYASRGFGQPQHF. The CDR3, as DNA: TGTGCCAGCAGTTACGCCTCGAGAGGGTTCGGTCAGCCCCAGCATTTT.

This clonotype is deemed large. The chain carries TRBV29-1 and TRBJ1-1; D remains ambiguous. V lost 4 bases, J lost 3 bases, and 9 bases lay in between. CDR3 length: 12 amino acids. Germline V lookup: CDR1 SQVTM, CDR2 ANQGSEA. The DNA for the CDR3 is TGCAGCGTTGTGTTTACGGACACTGAAGCTTTCTTT. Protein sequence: CSVVFTDTEAFF. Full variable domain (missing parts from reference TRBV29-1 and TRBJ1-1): SAVISQKPSRDICQRGTSLTIQCQVDSQVTMMFWYRQQPGQSLTLIATANQGSEATYESGFVIDKFPISRPNLTFSTLTVSNMSPEDSSIYLCSVVFTDTEAFFGQGTRLTVV.

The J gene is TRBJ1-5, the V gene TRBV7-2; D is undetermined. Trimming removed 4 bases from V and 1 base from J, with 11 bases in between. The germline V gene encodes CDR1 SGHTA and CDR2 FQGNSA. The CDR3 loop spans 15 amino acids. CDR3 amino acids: CASSSSWASNQPQHF. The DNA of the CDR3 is TGTGCCAGCAGCTCTTCGTGGGCAAGCAATCAGCCCCAGCATTTT.

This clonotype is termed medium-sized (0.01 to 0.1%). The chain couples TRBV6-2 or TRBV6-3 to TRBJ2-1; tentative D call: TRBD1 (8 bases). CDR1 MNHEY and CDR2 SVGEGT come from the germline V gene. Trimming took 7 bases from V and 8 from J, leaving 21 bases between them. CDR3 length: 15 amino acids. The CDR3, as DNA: TGTGCCAGCACCCACAGGGGGGAGGGCCCTCATGAGCAGTTCTTC. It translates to CASTHRGEGPHEQFF.

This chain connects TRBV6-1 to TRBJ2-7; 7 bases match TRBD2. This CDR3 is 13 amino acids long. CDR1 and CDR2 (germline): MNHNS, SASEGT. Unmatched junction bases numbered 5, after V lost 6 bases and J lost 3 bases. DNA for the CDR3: TGTGCCAGCAGCACAGGACTAGTCTACGAGCAGTACTTC. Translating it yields CASSTGLVYEQYF.

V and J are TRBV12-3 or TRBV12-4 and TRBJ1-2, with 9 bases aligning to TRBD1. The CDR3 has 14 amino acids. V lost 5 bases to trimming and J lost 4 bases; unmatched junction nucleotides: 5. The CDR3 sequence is CASSPGQGGYGYTF. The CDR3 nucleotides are TGTGCCAGCAGTCCGGGACAGGGAGGCTATGGCTACACCTTC.

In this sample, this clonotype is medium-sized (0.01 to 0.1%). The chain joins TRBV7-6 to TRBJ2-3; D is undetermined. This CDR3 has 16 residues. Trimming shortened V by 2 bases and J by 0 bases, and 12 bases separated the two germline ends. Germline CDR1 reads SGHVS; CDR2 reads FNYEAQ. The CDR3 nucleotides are TGTGCCAGCAGCTTATCGGCTGCCTTCAGCACAGATACGCAGTATTTT. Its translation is CASSLSAAFSTDTQYF.

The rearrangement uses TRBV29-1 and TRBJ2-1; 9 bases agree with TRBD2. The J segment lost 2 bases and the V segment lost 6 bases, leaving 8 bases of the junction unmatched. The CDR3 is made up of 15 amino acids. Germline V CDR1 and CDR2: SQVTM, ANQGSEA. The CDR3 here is CSVTRLAATYNEQFF. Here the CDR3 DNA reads TGCAGCGTGACGAGACTAGCGGCTACCTACAATGAGCAGTTCTTC.

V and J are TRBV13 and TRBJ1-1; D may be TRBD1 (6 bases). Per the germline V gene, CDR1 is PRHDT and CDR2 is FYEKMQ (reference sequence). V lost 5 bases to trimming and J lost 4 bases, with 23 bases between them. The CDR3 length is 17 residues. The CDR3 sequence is CASSKRPGQIRITEAFF. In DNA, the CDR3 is TGTGCCAGCAGCAAACGACCGGGACAAATTCGAATCACTGAAGCTTTCTTT.

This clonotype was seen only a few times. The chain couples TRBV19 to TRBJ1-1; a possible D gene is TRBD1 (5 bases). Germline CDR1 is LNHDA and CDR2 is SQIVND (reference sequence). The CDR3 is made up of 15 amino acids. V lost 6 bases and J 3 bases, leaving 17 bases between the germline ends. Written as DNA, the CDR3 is TGTGCCAGTAGCCCTCGGGGCCTGTGGGACACTGAAGCTTTCTTT. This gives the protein CASSPRGLWDTEAFF. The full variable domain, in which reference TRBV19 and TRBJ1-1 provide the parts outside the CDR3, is DGGITQSPKYLFRKEGQNVTLSCEQNLNHDAMYWYRQDPGQGLRLIYYSQIVNDFQKGDIAEGYSVSREKKESFPLTVTSAQKNPTAFYLCASSPRGLWDTEAFFGQGTRLTVV.

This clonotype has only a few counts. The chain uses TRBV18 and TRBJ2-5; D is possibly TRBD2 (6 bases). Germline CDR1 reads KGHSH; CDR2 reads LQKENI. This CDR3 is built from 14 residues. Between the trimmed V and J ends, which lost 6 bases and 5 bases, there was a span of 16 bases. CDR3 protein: CASSLGGNGETQYF. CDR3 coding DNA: TGTGCCAGCTCCCTTGGGGGGAATGGCGAGACCCAGTACTTC.

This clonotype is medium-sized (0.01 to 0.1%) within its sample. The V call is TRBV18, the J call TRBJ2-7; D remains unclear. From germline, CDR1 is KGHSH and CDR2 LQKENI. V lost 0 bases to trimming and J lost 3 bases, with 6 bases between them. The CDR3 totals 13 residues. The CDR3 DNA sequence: TGTGCCAGCTCACCACCGAACGACTACGAGCAGTACTTC. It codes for CASSPPNDYEQYF.

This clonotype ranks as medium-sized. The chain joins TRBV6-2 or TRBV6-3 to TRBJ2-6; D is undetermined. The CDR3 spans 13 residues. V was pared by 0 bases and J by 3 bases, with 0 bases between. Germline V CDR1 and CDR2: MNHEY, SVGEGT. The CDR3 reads CASSYSGANVLTF. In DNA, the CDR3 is TGTGCCAGCAGTTACTCTGGGGCCAACGTCCTGACTTTC.

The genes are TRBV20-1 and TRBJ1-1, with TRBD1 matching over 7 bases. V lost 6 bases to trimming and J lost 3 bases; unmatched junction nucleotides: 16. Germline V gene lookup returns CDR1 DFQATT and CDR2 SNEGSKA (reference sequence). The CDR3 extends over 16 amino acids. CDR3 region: CSAPNLGQVGYTEAFF. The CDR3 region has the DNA TGCAGTGCCCCGAACCTCGGACAGGTCGGGTACACTGAAGCTTTCTTT.

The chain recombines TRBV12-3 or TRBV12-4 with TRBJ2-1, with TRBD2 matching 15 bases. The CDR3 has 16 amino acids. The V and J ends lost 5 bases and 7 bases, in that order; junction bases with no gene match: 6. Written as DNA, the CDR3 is TGTGCCAGCAGTCCCGGACTAGCGGGGGGGCGTAATGAGCAGTTCTTC. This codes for CASSPGLAGGRNEQFF.

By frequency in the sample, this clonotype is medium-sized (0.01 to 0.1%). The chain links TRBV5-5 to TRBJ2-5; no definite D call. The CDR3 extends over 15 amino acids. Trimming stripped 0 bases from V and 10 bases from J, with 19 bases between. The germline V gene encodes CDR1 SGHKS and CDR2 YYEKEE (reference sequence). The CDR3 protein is CASSLATVSLGDQYF. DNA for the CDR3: TGTGCCAGCAGCTTGGCCACCGTTTCCCTTGGGGACCAGTACTTC.

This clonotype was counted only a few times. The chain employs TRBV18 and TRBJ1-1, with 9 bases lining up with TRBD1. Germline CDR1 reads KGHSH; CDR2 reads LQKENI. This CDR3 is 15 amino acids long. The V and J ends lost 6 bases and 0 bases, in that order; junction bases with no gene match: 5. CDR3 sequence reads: CASSRQGGLNTEAFF. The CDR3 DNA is TGTGCCAGCTCGCGACAGGGGGGACTGAACACTGAAGCTTTCTTT.

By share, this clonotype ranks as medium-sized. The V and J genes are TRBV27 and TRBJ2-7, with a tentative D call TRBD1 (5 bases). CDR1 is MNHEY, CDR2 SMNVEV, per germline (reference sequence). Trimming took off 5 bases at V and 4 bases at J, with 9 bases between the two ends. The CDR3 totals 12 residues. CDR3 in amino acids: CASSLRGYEQYF. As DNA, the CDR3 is TGTGCCAGCAGTCTAAGGGGTTACGAGCAGTACTTC.

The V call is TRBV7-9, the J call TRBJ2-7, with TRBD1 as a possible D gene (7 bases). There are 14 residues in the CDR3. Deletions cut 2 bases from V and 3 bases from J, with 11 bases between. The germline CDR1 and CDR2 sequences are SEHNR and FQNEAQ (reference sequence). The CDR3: CASSLTQGGYEQYF. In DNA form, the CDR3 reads TGTGCCAGCAGCTTAACCCAGGGGGGCTACGAGCAGTACTTC. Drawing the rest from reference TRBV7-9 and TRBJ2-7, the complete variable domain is DTGVSQNPRHKITKRGQNVTFRCDPISEHNRLYWYRQTLGQGPEFLTYFQNEAQLEKSRLLSDRFSAERPKGSFSTLEIQRTEQGDSAMYLCASSLTQGGYEQYFGPGTRLTVT.

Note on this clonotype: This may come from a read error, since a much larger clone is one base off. The CDR3 DNA follows: TGTGCCAGCACGGTCTCCGGGACTTCCTCCCACAATGAGCAGCTCTTC. Its translation is CASTVSGTSSHNEQLF. V and J are TRBV18 and TRBJ2-1, with D perhaps matching TRBD2 (6 bases). CDR3 length: 16 amino acids. Germline V gives CDR1 KGHSH, CDR2 LQKENI.

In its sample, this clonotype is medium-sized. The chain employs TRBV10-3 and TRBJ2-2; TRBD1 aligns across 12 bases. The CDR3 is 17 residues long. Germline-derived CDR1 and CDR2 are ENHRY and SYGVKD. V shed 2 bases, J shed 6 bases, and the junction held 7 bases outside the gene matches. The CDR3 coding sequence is TGTGCCATCAGTGAGGGATCGGGACAGGGGGCCGCCGGGGAGCTGTTTTTT. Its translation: CAISEGSGQGAAGELFF.

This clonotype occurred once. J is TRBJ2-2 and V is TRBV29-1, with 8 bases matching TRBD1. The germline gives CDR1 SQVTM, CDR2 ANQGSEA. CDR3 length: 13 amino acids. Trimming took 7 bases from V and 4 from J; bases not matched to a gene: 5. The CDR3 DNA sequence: TGCAGCGCTACGGGGACAGGCACCGGGGAGCTGTTTTTT. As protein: CSATGTGTGELFF.